These 12 T cell receptor beta chains came from one sample sequenced in a study of shared clonotypes between healthy human individuals. Generated by immunoSEQ multiplex PCR, the TCRdb table keeps only in-frame clones and is missing some. The sample lists 700,000 to 950,000 clones; 96% were seen once. CD8 cells classed as naive were CD45RO-negative and positively selected for CCR7, excluding terminally differentiated effector memory CD45RA+ cells. Sequenced material: naive CD8+ T cells sorted from blood. The receptor set was obtained from a young man in good health.

Worth noting for this clone: The same CDR3 can be traced to other DNA sequences in this sample. This chain uses TRBV27 with TRBJ2-1; no clear D. The germline V gene has CDR1 MNHEY and CDR2 SMNVEV (reference sequence). Trimming took off 5 bases at V and 7 bases at J, with 9 bases between the two ends. This CDR3 has 12 amino acids. This chain's CDR3 is CASSLGSNEQFF. The CDR3 bases are TGTGCCAGCAGTCTCGGATCAAATGAGCAGTTCTTC.

The chain combines TRBV25-1 with TRBJ2-2; tentatively, D is TRBD1 (6 bases). The germline CDR1 and CDR2 sequences are MGHDK and SYGVNS. The V end was cut by 5 bases, the J end by 0 bases, with 16 bases between. There are 17 residues in the CDR3. This CDR3 is CASSSVIRGANTGELFF. CDR3 nucleotides: TGTGCCAGCAGTTCTGTAATCAGGGGCGCGAACACCGGGGAGCTGTTTTTT.

V and J are TRBV28 and TRBJ2-7, with a weak D call TRBD2 (5 bases). CDR1 is MDHEN and CDR2 is SYDVKM in the germline V gene. This CDR3 contains 11 residues. The V gene lost 9 bases and the J gene lost 5 bases, with 11 bases spanning the gap. The CDR3 DNA reads as TGTGCCAGTCTTGTCGGGAACGAGCAGTACTTC. Translation gives CASLVGNEQYF.

The chain has TRBV10-1 and TRBJ2-7; D unresolved. This CDR3 spans 14 amino acids. Trimming removed 3 bases at V and 6 bases at J, with 15 bases between. Germline V gives CDR1 WNHNN, CDR2 SYGVQD (reference sequence). For the CDR3, the DNA is TGCGCCAGCAGTGACTCGGGTTATACGACCGAGCAGTACTTC. Protein sequence: CASSDSGYTTEQYF.

The chain combines TRBV29-1 with TRBJ2-1, with 10 bases lining up with TRBD1. The CDR3 runs 14 residues. V dropped 6 bases and J dropped 7; count of bases not matched to a gene: 9. Germline V gives CDR1 SQVTM, CDR2 ANQGSEA. The CDR3 nucleotides are TGCAGCGTCTCCGGGACAGGGGTAACTAATGAGCAGTTCTTC. Its translation is CSVSGTGVTNEQFF.

The genes are TRBV19 and TRBJ2-4; D call uncertain. In germline, CDR1 is LNHDA, CDR2 SQIVND (reference sequence). The CDR3 has 13 residues. V was clipped by 10 bases and J by 2 bases, with 12 bases between them. In DNA, the CDR3 is TGTGCCACGCGAAAAAAGACCAAAAACATTCAGTACTTC. This sequence encodes CATRKKTKNIQYF.

The chain uses TRBV4-1 and TRBJ2-7; D uncertain. This CDR3 contains 14 residues. Germline V lookup: CDR1 MGHRA, CDR2 YSYEKL. V was trimmed by 2 bases and J by 3 bases, leaving 11 bases between them. In DNA form, the CDR3 reads TGCGCCAGCAGCCAAAATTCTGAGAACTACGAGCAGTACTTC. It yields the protein CASSQNSENYEQYF.

V usage is TRBV18 and J usage is TRBJ2-1; no firm D call. CDR3 length: 16 residues. The V gene lost 0 bases and the J gene lost 4 bases, with 13 bases spanning the gap. Germline values: CDR1 KGHSH, CDR2 LQKENI. The CDR3 spells CASSPPIESYYNEQFF. Here the CDR3 DNA reads TGTGCCAGCTCACCACCTATAGAATCCTATTACAATGAGCAGTTCTTC.

V gene TRBV7-9 combines with J gene TRBJ2-1; 7 bases agree with TRBD2. CDR3 length: 15 residues. Germline CDR1 reads SEHNR; CDR2 reads FQNEAQ (reference sequence). Trimming took 1 base from V and 5 from J; bases not matched to a gene: 5. The DNA for the CDR3 is TGTGCCAGCAGCTTAGAGCCGGGACTAAACAATGAGCAGTTCTTC. Protein sequence: CASSLEPGLNNEQFF.

The chain employs TRBV10-3 and TRBJ2-2, with 12 bases fitting TRBD2. Germline loops: CDR1 ENHRY, CDR2 SYGVKD. The CDR3 has 17 amino acids. V shed 10 bases, J shed 5 bases, and the junction held 14 bases outside the gene matches. The CDR3 nucleotides read TGTGCCACCTTAATGACTAGCGGGAGAGGATGGACCGGGGAGCTGTTTTTT. Translating gives CATLMTSGRGWTGELFF.

This clone was seen a few times. The V gene is TRBV29-1, the J gene TRBJ1-5; TRBD1 is a possible D gene (6 bases). V was shortened by 1 base and J by 8 bases, with 9 bases between the two germline ends. In germline, CDR1 is SQVTM, CDR2 ANQGSEA. The CDR3 is 12 residues long. DNA of the CDR3: TGCAGCGTTGAAGGGGAGGGGGAGCCCCAGCATTTT. As protein: CSVEGEGEPQHF.

The chain recombines TRBV29-1 with TRBJ2-4, with 7 bases aligning to TRBD2. The CDR3 is made up of 14 amino acids. Unmatched junction bases numbered 5, after V lost 1 base and J lost 5 bases. Looked up from germline, CDR1 is SQVTM and CDR2 is ANQGSEA. CDR3 residues: CSVEGRGGENIQYF. CDR3 coding DNA: TGCAGCGTTGAAGGGCGGGGAGGGGAAAACATTCAGTACTTC.